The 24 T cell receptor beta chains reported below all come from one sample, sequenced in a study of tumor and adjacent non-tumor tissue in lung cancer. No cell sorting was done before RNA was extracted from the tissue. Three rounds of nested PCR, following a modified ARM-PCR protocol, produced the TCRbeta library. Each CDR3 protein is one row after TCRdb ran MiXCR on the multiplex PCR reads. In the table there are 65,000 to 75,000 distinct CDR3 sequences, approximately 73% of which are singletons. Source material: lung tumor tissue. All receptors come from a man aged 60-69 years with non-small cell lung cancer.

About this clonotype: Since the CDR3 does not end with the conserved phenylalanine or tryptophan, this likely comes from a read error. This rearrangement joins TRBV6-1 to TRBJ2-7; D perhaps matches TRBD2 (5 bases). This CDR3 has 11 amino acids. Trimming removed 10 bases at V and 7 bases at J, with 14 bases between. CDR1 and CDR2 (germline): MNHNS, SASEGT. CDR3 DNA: TGTGCCAACATAGAGCCGGGGGAGCAGTACTTA. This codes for CANIEPGEQYL.

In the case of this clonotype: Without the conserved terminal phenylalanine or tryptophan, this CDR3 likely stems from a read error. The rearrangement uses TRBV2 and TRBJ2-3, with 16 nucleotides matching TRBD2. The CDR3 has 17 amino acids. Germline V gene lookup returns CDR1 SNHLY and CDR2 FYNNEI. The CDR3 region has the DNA TGTGTCAGCAAGCTGGGGACTAGCGGGAGGGTCACGGATACGCAGTATTTG. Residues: CVSKLGTSGRVTDTQYL.

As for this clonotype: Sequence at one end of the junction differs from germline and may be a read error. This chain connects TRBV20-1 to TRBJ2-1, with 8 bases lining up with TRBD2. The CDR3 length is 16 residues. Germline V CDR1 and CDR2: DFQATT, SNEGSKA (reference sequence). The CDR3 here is CGARGPGLERGNEHFF. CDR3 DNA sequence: TGCGGTGCTAGAGGACCGGGACTAGAACGAGGGAATGAGCATTTCTTC.

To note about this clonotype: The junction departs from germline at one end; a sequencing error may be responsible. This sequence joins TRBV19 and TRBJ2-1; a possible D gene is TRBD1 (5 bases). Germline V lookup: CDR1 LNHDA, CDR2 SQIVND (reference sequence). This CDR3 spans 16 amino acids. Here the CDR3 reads CVSSMDDSSSYDEQFF. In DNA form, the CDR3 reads TGTGTCAGTAGTATGGACGACAGTTCCTCCTACGATGAGCAGTTCTTC.

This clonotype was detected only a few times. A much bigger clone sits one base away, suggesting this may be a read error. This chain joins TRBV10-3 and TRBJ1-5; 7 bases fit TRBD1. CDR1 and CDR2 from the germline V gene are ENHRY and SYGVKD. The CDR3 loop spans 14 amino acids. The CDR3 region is CAISLTGLNLPQHF. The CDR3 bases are TGTGCCATCAGCCTGACAGGGCTCAATCTGCCCCAGCATTTT.

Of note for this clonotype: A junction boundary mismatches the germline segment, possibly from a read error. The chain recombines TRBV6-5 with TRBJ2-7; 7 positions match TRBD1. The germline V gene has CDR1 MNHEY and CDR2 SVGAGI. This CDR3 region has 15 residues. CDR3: CACSYGAGQVYGQYF. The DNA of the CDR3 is TGTGCCTGTAGTTACGGGGCCGGACAGGTTTACGGGCAGTACTTC.

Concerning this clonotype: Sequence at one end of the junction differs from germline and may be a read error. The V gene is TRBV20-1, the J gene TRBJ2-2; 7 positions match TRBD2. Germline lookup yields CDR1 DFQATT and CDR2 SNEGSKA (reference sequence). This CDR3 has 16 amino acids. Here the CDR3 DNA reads TGTAGTGCTACTTTAGTGGGAGGGCCGGAGACCGGGGAACTGTTTTTT. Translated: CSATLVGGPETGELFF.

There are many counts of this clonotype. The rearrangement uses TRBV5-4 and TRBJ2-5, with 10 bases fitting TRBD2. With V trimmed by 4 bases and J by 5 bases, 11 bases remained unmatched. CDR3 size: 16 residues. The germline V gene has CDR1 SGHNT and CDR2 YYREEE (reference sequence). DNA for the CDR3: TGTGCCAGCAGCCAACGACTGGAGGGACTAGCGGAGACCCAGTACTTC. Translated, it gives CASSQRLEGLAETQYF.

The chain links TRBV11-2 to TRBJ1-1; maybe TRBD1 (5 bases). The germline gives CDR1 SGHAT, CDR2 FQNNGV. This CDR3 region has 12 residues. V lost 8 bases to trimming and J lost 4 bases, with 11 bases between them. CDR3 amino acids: CASGPGGTEAFF. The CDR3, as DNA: TGTGCCAGCGGCCCCGGGGGCACTGAAGCTTTCTTT.

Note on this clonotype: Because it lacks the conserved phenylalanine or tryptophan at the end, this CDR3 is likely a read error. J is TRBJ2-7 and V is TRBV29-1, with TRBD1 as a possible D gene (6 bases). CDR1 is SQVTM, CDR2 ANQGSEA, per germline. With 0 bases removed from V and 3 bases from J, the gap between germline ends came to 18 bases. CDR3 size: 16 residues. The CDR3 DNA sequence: TGCAGCGTTGAAGAGCCCCACGGGACACCTTACTACGAGCAGTACTTA. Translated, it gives CSVEEPHGTPYYEQYL.

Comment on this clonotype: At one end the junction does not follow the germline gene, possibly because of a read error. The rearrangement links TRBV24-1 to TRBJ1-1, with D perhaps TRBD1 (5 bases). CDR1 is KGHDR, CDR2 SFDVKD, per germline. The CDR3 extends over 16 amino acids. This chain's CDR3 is CATSEQTDAMNTEAFF. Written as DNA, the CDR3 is TGTGCCACCAGTGAACAGACAGACGCGATGAACACTGAAGCTTTTTTT.

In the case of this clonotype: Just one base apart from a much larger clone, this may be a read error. The CDR3 coding sequence is TGTGCCAGCAGCGGGAACCGGGACTGGATCTACAATGAGCAGTTGTTC. This translates into CASSGNRDWIYNEQLF. The chain combines TRBV5-4 with TRBJ2-1; D may be TRBD2 (6 bases). Germline CDR1 and CDR2: SGHNT and YYREEE (reference sequence). The CDR3 has 16 amino acids.

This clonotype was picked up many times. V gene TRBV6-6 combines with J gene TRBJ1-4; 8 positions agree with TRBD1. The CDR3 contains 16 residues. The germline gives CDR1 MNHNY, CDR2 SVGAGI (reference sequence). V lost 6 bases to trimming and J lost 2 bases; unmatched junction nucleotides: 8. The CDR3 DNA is TGTGCCAGCAGGCGCCAGGGGGCAGACACTAATGAAAAACTGTTTTTT. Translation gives CASRRQGADTNEKLFF.

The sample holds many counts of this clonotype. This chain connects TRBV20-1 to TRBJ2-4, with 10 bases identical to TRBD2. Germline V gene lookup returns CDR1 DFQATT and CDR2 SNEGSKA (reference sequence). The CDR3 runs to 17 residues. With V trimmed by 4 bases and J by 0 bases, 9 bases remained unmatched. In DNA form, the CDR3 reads TGCAGTGCTACCATAGGACTAGCGGTTTTAGCCAAAAACATTCAGTACTTC. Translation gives CSATIGLAVLAKNIQYF.

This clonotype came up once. This chain's CDR3 is CASSQAYEQYF. CDR3 DNA sequence: TGTGCCAGCAGCCAAGCCTACGAGCAGTACTTC. The chain uses TRBV11-1 and TRBJ2-7; D remains unclear. Trimming shortened V by 5 bases and J by 2 bases, and 4 bases separated the two germline ends. The CDR3 length is 11 residues. The germline V gene encodes CDR1 SGHAT and CDR2 FQDESV (reference sequence).

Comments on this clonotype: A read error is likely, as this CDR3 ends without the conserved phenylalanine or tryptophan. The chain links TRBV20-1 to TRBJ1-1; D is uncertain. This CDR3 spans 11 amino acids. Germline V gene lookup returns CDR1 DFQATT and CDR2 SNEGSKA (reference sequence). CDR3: CCAGKGTEAFL. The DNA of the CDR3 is TGCTGTGCGGGCAAGGGCACTGAAGCTTTCCTT.

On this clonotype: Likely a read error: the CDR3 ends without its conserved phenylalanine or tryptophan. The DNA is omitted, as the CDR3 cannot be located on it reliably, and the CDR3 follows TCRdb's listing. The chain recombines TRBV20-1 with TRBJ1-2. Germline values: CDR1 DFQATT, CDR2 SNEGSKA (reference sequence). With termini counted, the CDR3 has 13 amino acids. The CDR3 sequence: CSAEGASRYGYII.

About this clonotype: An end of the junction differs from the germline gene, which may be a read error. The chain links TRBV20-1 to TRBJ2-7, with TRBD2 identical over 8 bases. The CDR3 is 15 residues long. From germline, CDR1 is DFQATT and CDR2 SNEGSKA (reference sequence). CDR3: CIAREKRESSYEQYF. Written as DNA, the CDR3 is TGCATTGCTAGAGAGAAGCGGGAGAGCTCCTACGAGCAATACTTC.

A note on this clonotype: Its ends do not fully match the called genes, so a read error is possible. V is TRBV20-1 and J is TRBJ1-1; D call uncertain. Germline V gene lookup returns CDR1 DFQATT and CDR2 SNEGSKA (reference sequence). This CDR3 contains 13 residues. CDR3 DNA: TGCAGTGCTCGTATAGGGCGGAGCACTGAAGCTTTCTTC. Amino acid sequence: CSARIGRSTEAFF.

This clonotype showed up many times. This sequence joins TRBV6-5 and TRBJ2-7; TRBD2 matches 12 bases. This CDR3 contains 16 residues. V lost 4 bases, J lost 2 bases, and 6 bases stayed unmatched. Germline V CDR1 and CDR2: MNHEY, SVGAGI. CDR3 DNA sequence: TGTGCCAGCAGTTTCCGAGGACTAGCGGGGACCTACGAGCAGTACTTC. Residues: CASSFRGLAGTYEQYF.

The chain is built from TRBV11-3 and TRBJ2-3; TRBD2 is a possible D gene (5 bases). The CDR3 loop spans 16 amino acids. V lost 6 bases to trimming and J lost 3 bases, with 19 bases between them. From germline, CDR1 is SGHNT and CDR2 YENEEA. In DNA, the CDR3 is TGTGCCAGCAGTTCCGGGCTAGCAGATAAGACAGATACGCAGTATTTT. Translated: CASSSGLADKTDTQYF.

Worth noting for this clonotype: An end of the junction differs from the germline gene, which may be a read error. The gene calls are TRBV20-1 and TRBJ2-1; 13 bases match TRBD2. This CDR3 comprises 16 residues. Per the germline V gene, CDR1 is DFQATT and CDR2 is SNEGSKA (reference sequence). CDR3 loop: CMGTSGIGNTYNEQFF. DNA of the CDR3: TGCATGGGGACTAGCGGGATCGGAAATACCTACAATGAGCAATTCTTC.

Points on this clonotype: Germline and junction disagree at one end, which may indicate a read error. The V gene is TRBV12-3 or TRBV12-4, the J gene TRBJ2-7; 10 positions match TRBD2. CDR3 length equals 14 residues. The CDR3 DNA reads TGCGCCAACAGTTTAGCGGGAGGTGCCTACGAGCAGTACTTC. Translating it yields CANSLAGGAYEQYF.

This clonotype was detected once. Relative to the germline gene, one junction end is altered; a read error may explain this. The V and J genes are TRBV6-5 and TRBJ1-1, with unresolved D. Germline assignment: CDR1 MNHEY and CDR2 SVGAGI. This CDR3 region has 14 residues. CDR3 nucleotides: TGTGCCAGCAGTTACTCGATCTGGAACATTGAAGCTATCTTT. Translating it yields CASSYSIWNIEAIF.